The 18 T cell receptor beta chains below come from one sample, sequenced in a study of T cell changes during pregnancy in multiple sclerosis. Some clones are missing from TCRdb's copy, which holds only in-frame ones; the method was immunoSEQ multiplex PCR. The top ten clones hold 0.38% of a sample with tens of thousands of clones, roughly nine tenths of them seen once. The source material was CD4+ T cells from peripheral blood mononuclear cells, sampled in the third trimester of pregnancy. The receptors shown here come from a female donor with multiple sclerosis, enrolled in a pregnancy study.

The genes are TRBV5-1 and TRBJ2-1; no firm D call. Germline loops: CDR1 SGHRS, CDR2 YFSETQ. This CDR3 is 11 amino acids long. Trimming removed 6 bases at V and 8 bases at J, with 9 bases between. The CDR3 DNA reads TGCGCCAGCAAGATCTTAGATGAGCAGTTCTTC. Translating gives CASKILDEQFF.

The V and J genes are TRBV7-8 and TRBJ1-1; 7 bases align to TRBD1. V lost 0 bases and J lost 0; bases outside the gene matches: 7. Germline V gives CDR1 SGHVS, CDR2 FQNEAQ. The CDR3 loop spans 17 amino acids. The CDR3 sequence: CASSLAPGQAMNTEAFF. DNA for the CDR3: TGTGCCAGCAGCTTAGCCCCTGGACAGGCGATGAACACTGAAGCTTTCTTT. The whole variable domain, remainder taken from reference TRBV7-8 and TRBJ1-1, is GAGVSQSPRYKVAKRGQDVALRCDPISGHVSLFWYQQALGQGPEFLTYFQNEAQLDKSGLPSDRFFAERPEGSVSTLKIQRTQQEDSAVYLCASSLAPGQAMNTEAFFGQGTRLTVV.

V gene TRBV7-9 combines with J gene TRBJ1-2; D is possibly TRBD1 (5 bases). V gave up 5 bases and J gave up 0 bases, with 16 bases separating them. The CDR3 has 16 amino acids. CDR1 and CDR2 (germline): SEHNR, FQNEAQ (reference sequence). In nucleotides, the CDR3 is TGTGCCAGCAGCCTGGGACTTGAAACCTCTAACTATGGCTACACCTTC. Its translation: CASSLGLETSNYGYTF. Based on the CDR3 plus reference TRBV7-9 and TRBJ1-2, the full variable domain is DTGVSQNPRHKITKRGQNVTFRCDPISEHNRLYWYRQTLGQGPEFLTYFQNEAQLEKSRLLSDRFSAERPKGSFSTLEIQRTEQGDSAMYLCASSLGLETSNYGYTFGSGTRLTVV.

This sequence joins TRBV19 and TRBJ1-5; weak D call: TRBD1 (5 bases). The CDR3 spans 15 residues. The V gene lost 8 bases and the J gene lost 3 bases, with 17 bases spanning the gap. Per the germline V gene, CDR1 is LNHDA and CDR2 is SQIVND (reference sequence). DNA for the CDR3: TGTGCCAGTTCCGACCAGGGATACGACAATCAGCCCCAGCATTTT. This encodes CASSDQGYDNQPQHF.

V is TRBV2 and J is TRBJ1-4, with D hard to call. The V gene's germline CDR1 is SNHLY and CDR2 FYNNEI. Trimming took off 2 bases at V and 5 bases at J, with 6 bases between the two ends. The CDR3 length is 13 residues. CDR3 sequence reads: CASSESGNEKLFF. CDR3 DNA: TGTGCCAGCAGTGAATCGGGGAATGAAAAACTGTTTTTT.

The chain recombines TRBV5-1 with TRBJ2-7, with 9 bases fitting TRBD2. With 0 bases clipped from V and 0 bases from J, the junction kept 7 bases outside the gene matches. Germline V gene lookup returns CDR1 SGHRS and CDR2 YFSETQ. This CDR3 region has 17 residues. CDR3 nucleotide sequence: TGCGCCAGCAGCTTGGCCGTCGGCGGGGGGGTCTCCTACGAGCAGTACTTC. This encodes CASSLAVGGGVSYEQYF.

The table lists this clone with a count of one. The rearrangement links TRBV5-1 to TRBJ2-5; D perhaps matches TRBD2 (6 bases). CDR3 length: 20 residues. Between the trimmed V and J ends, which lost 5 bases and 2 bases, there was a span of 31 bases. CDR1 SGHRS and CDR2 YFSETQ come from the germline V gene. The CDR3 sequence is CASRLSRLKGPLEGQETQYF. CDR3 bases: TGCGCCAGCAGGTTATCGAGACTAAAGGGACCCCTGGAGGGGCAAGAGACCCAGTACTTC.

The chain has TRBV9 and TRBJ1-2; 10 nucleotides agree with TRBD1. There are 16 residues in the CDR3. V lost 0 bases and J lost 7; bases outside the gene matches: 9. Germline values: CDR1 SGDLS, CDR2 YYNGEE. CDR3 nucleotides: TGTGCCAGCAGCGTAGACGGGACAGGGGATGAGCGTGGCTACACCTTC. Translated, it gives CASSVDGTGDERGYTF.

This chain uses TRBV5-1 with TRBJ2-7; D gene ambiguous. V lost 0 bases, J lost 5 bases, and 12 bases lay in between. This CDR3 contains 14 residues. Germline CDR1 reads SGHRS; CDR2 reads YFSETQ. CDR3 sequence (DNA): TGCGCCAGCAGCTTGGATGCTCCACGGGACGAGCAGTACTTC. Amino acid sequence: CASSLDAPRDEQYF.

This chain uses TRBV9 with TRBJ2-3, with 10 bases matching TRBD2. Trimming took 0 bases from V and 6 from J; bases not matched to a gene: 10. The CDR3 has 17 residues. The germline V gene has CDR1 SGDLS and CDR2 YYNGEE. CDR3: CASSVGLAGASWDTQYF. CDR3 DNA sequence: TGTGCCAGCAGCGTAGGCCTAGCGGGGGCCTCTTGGGATACGCAGTATTTT.

In DNA, the CDR3 is TGTGCCAGCAGCTCCGGACTAGCGGGAGGCAATGAGCAGTTCTTC. Translation gives CASSSGLAGGNEQFF. This rearrangement joins TRBV7-9 to TRBJ2-1, with 14 bases identical to TRBD2. Trimming removed 4 bases from V and 6 bases from J; junction bases left unmatched: 2. The germline V gene encodes CDR1 SEHNR and CDR2 FQNEAQ (reference sequence). CDR3 size: 15 residues.

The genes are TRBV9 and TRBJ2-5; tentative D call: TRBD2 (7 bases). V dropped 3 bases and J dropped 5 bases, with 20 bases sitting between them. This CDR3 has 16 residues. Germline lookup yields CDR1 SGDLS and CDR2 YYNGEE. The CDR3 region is CASSEGDLRGMETQYF. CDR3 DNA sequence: TGTGCCAGCAGCGAGGGGGACTTGCGGGGGATGGAGACCCAGTACTTC.

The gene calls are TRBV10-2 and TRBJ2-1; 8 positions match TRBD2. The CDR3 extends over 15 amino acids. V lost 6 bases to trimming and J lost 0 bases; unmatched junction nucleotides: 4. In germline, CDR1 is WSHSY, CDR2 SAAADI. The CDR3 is CASRPGTSSYNEQFF. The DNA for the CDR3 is TGCGCCAGCAGGCCCGGGACTAGCTCCTACAATGAGCAGTTCTTC.

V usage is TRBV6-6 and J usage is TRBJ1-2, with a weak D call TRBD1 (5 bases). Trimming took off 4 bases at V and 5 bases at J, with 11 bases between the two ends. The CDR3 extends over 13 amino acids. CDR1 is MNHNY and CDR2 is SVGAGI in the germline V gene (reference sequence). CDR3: CASSSPQGYGYTF. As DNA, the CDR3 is TGTGCCAGCAGTTCCCCTCAGGGTTATGGCTACACCTTC.

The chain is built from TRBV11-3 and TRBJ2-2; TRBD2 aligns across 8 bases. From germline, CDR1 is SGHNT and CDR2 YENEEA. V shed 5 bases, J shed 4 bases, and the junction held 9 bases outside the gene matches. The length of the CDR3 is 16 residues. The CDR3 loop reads CASSPPAGGSTGELFF. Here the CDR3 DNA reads TGTGCCAGCAGCCCCCCGGCGGGAGGTTCCACCGGGGAGCTGTTTTTT.

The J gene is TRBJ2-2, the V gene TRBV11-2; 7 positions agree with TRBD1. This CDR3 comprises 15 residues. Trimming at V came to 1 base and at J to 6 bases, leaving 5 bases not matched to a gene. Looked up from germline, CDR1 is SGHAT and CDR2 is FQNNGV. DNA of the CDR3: TGTGCCAGCAGCTTAGTAGGGGGCCAAGCCGGGGAGCTGTTTTTT. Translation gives CASSLVGGQAGELFF.

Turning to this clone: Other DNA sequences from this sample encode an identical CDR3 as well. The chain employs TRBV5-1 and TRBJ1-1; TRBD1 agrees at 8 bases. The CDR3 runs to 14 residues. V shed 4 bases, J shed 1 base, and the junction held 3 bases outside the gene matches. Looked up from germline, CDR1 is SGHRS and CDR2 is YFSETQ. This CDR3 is CASSLGTGNTEAFF. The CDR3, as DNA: TGCGCCAGCAGCCTGGGGACAGGGAACACTGAAGCTTTCTTT.

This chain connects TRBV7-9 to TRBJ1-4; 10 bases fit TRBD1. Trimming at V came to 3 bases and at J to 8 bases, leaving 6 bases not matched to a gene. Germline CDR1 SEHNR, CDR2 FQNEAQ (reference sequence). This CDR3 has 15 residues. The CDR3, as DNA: TGTGCCAGCAGCTTGGGACAGGGGAATTTCGAAAAACTGTTTTTT. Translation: CASSLGQGNFEKLFF. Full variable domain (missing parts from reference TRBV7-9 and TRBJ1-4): DTGVSQNPRHKITKRGQNVTFRCDPISEHNRLYWYRQTLGQGPEFLTYFQNEAQLEKSRLLSDRFSAERPKGSFSTLEIQRTEQGDSAMYLCASSLGQGNFEKLFFGSGTQLSVL.